This T cell receptor beta chain was retrieved from a study of sequential checkpoint blockade in melanoma. The V gene lost 2 bases and the J gene lost 3 bases, with 11 bases spanning the gap. The germline CDR1 and CDR2 sequences are MDHEN and SYDVKM. The CDR3 sequence is 14 residues long. Treatment here: randomized to nivolumab then ipilimumab (arm A) or the reverse (arm B). Profiling relied on immunoSEQ multiplex PCR, and the TCRdb table lists in-frame clones only, not all of them. The sample carries around 20,000 clones, around 75% recorded once. This sequence joins TRBV28 and TRBJ2-7; tentatively, D is TRBD2 (6 bases). The source was CD8+ T cells sorted from blood (inferred from file names), collected from a patient given nivolumab and ipilimumab in sequence. This TCR was sampled from a human donor with melanoma. The CDR3 sequence is CASSLGGTDYEQYF. In nucleotides, the CDR3 is TGTGCCAGCAGTTTAGGGGGGACCGACTACGAGCAGTACTTC.